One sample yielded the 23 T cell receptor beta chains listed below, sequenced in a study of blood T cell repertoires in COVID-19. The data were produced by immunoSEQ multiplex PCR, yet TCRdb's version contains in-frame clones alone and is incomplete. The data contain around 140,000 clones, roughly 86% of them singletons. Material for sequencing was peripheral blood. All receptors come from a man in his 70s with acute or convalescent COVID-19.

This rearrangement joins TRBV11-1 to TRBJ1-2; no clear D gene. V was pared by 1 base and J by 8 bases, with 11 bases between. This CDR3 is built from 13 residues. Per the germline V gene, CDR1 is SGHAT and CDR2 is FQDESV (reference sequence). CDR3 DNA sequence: TGTGCCAGCAGCTTAGTGCAAGGAGCAGGCTACACCTTC. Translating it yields CASSLVQGAGYTF.

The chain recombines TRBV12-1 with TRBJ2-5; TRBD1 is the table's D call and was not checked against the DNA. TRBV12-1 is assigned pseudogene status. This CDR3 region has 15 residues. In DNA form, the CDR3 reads TGTGCCAGCAGCCCGGTGGGGGCTTGTGCGGAGACCCAGTACTTC. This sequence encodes CASSPVGACAETQYF.

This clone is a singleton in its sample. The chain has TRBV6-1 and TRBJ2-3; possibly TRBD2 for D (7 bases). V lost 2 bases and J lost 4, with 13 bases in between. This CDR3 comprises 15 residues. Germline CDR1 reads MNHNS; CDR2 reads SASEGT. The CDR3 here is CASSERGGASDTQYF. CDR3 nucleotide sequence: TGTGCCAGCAGTGAAAGGGGGGGGGCGTCAGATACGCAGTATTTT.

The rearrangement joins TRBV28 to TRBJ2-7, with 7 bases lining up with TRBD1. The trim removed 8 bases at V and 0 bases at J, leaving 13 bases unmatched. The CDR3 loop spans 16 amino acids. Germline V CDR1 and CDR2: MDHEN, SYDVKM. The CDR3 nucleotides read TGTGCCAGCGGCTCTTTGACCGGGACAGCCTCCTACGAGCAGTACTTC. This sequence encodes CASGSLTGTASYEQYF.

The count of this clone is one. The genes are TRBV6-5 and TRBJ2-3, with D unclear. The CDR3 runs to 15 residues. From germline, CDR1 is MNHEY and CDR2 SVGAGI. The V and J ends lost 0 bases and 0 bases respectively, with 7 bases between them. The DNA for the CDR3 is TGTGCCAGCAGTTACTCACATTACAGCACAGATACGCAGTATTTT. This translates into CASSYSHYSTDTQYF.

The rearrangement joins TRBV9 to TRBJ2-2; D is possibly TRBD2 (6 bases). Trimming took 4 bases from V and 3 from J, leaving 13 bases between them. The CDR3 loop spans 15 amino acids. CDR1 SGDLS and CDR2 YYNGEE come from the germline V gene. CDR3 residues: CASSIREVDTGELFF. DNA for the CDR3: TGTGCCAGCAGCATCAGGGAGGTCGACACCGGGGAGCTGTTTTTT.

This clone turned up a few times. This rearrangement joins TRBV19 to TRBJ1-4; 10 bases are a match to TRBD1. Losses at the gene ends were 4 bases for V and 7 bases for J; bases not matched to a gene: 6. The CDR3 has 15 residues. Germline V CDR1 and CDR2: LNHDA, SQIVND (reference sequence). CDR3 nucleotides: TGTGCCAGTAGTACGACGGGACAGGGGTTTGAAAAACTGTTTTTT. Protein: CASSTTGQGFEKLFF.

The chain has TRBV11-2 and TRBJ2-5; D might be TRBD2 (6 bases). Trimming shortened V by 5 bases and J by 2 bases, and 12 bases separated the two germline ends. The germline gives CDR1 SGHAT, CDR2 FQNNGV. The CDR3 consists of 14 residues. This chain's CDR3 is CASSPAGLQETQYF. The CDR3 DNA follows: TGTGCCAGCAGCCCCGCAGGACTACAAGAGACCCAGTACTTC.

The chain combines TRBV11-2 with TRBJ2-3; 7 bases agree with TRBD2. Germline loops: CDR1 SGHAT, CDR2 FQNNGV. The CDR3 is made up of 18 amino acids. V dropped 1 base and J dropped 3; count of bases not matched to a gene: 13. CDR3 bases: TGTGCCAGCAGCTTAGTCTATTTAGGCGGGAGTGCGACAGATACGCAGTATTTT. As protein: CASSLVYLGGSATDTQYF.

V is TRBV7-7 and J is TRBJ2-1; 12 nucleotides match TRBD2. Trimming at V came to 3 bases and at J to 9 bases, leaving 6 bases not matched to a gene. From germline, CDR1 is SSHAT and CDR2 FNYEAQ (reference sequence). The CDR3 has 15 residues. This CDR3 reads CASSLSSGGASEQFF. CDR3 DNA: TGTGCCAGCAGCTTGTCTAGCGGGGGGGCCTCTGAGCAGTTCTTC.

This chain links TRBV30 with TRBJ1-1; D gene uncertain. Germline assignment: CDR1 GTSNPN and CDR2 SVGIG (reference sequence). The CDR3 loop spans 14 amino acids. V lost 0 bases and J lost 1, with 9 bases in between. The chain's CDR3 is CAWSVLASNTEAFF. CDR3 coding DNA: TGTGCCTGGAGTGTACTAGCCTCGAACACTGAAGCTTTCTTT.

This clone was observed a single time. CDR3 sequence reads: CASSLRGLEQYF. CDR3 nucleotides: TGTGCCAGCAGCCTCAGGGGGCTGGAGCAGTACTTC. This chain links TRBV6-2 or TRBV6-3 with TRBJ2-7; 8 nucleotides agree with TRBD1. CDR3 length: 12 residues. V shed 6 bases and J 7 bases; nucleotides not matched to a gene: 5. The germline CDR1 and CDR2 sequences are MNHEY and SVGEGT.

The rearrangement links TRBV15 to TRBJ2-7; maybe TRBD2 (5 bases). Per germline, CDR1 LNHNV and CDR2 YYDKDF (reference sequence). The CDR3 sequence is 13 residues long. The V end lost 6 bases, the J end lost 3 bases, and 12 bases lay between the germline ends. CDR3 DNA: TGTGCCACCAGTTGGGAGACCAACTACGAGCAGTACTTC. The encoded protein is CATSWETNYEQYF.

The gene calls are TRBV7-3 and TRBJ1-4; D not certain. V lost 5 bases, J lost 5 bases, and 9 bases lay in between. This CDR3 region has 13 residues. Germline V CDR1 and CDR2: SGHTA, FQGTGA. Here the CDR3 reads CASSPGLNEKLFF. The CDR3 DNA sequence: TGTGCCAGCAGCCCCGGGTTAAATGAAAAACTGTTTTTT.

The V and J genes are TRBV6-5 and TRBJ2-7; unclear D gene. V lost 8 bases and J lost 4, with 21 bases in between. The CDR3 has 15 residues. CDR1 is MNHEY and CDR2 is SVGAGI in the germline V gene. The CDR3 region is CASSTQVTSNYEQYF. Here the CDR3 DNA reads TGTGCCAGCTCAACCCAAGTGACATCGAATTACGAGCAGTACTTC.

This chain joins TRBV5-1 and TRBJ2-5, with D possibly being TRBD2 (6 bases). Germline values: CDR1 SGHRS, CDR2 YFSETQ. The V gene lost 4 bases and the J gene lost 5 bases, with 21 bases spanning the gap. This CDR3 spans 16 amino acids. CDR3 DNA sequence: TGCGCCAGCAGCCTCTCGGCGGGGCCTCCGAGGGAGACCCAGTACTTC. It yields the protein CASSLSAGPPRETQYF.

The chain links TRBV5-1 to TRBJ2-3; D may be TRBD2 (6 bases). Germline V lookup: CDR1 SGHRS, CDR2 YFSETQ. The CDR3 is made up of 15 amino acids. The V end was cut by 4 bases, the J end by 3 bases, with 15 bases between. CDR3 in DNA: TGCGCCAGCAGCGTGACGGGAGAGCCTACAGATACGCAGTATTTT. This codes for CASSVTGEPTDTQYF. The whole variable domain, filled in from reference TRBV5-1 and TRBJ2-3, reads KAGVTQTPRYLIKTRGQQVTLSCSPISGHRSVSWYQQTPGQGLQFLFEYFSETQRNKGNFPGRFSGRQFSNSRSEMNVSTLELGDSALYLCASSVTGEPTDTQYFGPGTRLTVL.

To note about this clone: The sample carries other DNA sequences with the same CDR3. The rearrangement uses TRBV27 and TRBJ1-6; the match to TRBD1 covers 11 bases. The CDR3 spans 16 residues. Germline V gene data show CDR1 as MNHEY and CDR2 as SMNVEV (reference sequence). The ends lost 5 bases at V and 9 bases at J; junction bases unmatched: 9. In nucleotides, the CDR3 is TGTGCCAGCAGTCCCCGAAGCGGGACAGGGGGTTCACCCCTCCACTTT. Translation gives CASSPRSGTGGSPLHF.

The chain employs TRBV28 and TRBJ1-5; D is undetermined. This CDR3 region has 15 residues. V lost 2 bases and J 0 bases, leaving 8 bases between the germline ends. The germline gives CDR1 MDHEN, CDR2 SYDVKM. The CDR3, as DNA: TGTGCCAGCAGTTTACAGGTTCTTAGCAATCAGCCCCAGCATTTT. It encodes CASSLQVLSNQPQHF.

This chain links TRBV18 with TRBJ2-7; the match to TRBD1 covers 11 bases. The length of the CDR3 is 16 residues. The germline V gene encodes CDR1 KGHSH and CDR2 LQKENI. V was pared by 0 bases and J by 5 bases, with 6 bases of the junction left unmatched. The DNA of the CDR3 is TGTGCCAGCTCACCACCAGGGACAGGGGGTTTGGACGAGCAGTACTTC. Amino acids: CASSPPGTGGLDEQYF.

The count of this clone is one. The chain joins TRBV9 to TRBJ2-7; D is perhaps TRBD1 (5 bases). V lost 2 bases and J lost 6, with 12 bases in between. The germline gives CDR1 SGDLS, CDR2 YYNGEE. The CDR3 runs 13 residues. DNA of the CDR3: TGTGCCAGCAGCGTTGAGGCAGGGTCCGAGCAGTACTTC. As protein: CASSVEAGSEQYF.

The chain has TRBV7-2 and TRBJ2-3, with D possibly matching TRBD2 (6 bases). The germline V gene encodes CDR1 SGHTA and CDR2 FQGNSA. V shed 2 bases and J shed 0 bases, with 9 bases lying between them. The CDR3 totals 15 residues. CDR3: CASSLIGGSTDTQYF. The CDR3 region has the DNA TGTGCCAGCAGCTTAATCGGGGGAAGCACAGATACGCAGTATTTT.

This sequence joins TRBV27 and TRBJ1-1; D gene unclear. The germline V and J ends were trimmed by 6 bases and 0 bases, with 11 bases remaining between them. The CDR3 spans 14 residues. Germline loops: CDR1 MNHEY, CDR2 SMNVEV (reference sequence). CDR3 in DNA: TGTGCCAGCAGCTCTTGGCGGATGAACACTGAAGCTTTCTTT. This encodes CASSSWRMNTEAFF.